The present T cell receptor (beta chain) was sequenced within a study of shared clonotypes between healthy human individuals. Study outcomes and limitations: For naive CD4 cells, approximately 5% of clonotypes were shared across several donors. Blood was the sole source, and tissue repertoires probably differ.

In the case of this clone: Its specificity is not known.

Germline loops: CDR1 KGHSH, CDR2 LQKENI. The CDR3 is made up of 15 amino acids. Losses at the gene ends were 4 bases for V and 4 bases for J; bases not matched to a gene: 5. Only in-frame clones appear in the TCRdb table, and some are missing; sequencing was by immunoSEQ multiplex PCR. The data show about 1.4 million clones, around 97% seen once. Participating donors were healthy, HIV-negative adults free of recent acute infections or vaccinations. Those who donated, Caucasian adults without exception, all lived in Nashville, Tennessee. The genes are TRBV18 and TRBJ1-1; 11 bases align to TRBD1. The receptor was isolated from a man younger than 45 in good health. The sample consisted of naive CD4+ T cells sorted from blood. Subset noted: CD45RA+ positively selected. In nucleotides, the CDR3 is TGTGCCAGCTCACGGACAGGGGGCTTGAGCACTGAAGCTTTCTTT. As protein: CASSRTGGLSTEAFF.